The 4 T cell receptor beta chains given below trace back to one sample, sequenced in a study of blood T cell repertoires in COVID-19. Libraries were prepared by immunoSEQ multiplex PCR; TCRdb keeps only in-frame clonotypes and omits some of them. In the table there are fewer than 300,000 clones, around 89% of which are singletons. Sequencing input: peripheral blood. Receptor source: a woman aged 45-65 years with COVID-19, enrolled during active disease.

This clone was observed once. V and J are TRBV19 and TRBJ1-5; 7 positions match TRBD1. The length of the CDR3 is 14 residues. Per the germline V gene, CDR1 is LNHDA and CDR2 is SQIVND (reference sequence). Trimming took 3 bases from V and 5 from J; bases not matched to a gene: 4. CDR3 sequence reads: CASSIRDSDQPQHF. CDR3 nucleotides: TGTGCCAGTAGTATCCGGGACAGCGATCAGCCCCAGCATTTT.

The CDR3 DNA reads TGTGCCAGCAGCCAAGATTACCGCCAGGGCGAGCAGTACTTC. This gives the protein CASSQDYRQGEQYF. The chain has TRBV4-2 and TRBJ2-7; a weak D match, TRBD1 (5 bases). Germline assignment: CDR1 LGHNA and CDR2 YNFKEQ. The CDR3 spans 14 residues. V was shortened by 0 bases and J by 6 bases, with 12 bases between the two germline ends.

This clone has a count of ten or more. The rearrangement uses TRBV6-5 and TRBJ2-7; D remains ambiguous. V was cut by 7 bases and J by 1 base, with 11 bases left in between. Germline V gene data show CDR1 as MNHEY and CDR2 as SVGAGI. The CDR3 runs 13 residues. The CDR3, as DNA: TGTGCCAGCAAGCCAGGCCGTTCCTACGAGCAGTACTTC. It codes for CASKPGRSYEQYF.

The chain uses TRBV19 and TRBJ1-2, with 8 bases lining up with TRBD1. Germline V gene lookup returns CDR1 LNHDA and CDR2 SQIVND (reference sequence). Losses at the gene ends were 1 base for V and 4 bases for J; bases not matched to a gene: 5. This CDR3 comprises 15 residues. The CDR3 protein is CASSIGTGSLYGYTF. The CDR3 DNA reads as TGTGCCAGTAGTATAGGGACAGGGAGCCTCTATGGCTACACCTTC.